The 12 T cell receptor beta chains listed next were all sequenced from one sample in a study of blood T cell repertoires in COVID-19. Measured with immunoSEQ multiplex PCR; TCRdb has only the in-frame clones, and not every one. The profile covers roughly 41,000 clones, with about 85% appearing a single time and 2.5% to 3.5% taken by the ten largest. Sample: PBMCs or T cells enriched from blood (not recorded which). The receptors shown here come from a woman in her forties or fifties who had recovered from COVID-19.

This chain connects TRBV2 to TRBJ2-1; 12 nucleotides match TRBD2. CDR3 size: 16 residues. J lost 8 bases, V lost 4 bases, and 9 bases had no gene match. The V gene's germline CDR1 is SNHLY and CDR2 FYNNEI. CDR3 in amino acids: CASSGDRLAGGYEQFF. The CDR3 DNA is TGTGCCAGCAGTGGGGATCGGCTAGCGGGAGGGTATGAGCAGTTCTTC.

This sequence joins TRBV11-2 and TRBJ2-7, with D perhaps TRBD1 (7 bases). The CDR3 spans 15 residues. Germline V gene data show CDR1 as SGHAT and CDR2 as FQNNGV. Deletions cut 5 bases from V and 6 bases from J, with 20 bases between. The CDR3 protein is CASSPTSSSGGEQYF. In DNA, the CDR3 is TGTGCCAGCAGCCCAACTAGCAGTTCAGGGGGCGAGCAGTACTTC.

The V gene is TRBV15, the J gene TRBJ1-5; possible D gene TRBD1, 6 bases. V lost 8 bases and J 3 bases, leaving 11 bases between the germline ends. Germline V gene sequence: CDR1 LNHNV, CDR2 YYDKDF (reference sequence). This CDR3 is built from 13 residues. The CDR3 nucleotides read TGTGCCACCGGACAGAATTTCAATCAGCCCCAGCATTTT. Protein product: CATGQNFNQPQHF.

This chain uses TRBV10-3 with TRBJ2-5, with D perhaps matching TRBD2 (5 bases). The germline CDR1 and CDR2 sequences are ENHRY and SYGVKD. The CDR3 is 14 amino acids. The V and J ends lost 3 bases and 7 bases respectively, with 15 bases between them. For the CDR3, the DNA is TGTGCCATCAGTGACGGAGCGGATGAGGGGACCCAGTACTTC. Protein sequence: CAISDGADEGTQYF.

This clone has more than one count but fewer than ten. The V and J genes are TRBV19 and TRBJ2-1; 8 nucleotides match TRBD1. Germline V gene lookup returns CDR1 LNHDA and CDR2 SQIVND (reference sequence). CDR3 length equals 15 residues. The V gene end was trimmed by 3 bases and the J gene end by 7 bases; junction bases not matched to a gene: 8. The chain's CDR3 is CASSIVQGAFNEQFF. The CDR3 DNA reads TGTGCCAGTAGTATTGTTCAGGGGGCATTTAATGAGCAGTTCTTC.

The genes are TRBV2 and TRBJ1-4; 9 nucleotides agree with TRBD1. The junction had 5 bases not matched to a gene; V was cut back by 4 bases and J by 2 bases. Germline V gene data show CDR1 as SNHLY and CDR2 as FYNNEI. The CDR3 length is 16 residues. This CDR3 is CASSALDRGTNEKLFF. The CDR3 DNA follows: TGTGCCAGCAGTGCCTTAGACAGGGGGACTAATGAAAAACTGTTTTTT.

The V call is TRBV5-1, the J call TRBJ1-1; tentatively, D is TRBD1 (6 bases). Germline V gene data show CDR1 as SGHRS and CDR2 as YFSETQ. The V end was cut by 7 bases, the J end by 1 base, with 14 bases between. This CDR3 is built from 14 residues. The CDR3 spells CASGTGSTNTEAFF. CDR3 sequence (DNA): TGCGCCAGCGGAACAGGGTCCACGAACACTGAAGCTTTCTTT.

Written as DNA, the CDR3 is TGTGCCAGCAGCCACTCGGGGGGCACTGAAGCTTTCTTT. This codes for CASSHSGGTEAFF. The chain carries TRBV7-2 and TRBJ1-1, with D tentatively TRBD1 (5 bases). CDR1 is SGHTA and CDR2 is FQGNSA in the germline V gene. There are 13 residues in the CDR3. The V end was cut by 5 bases, the J end by 4 bases, with 11 bases between.

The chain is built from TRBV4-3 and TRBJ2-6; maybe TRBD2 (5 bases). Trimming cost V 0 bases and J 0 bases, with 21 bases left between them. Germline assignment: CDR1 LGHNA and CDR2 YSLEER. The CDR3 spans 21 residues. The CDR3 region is CASSQDPHTLDSNSGANVLTF. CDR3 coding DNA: TGCGCCAGCAGCCAAGATCCGCACACCTTGGACTCTAACTCTGGGGCCAACGTCCTGACTTTC.

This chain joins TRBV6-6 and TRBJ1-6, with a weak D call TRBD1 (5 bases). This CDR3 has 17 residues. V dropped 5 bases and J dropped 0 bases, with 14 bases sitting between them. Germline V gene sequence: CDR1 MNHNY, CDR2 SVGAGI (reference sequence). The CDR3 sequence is CASSPPQGSSYNSPLHF. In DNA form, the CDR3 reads TGTGCCAGCAGTCCTCCCCAGGGAAGCTCCTATAATTCACCCCTCCACTTT.

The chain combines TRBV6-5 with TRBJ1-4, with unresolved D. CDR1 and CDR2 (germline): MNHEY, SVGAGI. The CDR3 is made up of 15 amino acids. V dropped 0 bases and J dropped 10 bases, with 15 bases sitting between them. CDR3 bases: TGTGCCAGCAGTTACTCGGTCATTCCGGAGGGAAAACTGTTTTTT. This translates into CASSYSVIPEGKLFF.

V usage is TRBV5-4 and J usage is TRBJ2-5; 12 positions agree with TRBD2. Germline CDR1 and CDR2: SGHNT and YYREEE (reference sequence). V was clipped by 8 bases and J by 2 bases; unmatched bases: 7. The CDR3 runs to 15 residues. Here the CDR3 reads CASKTSGRLQETQYF. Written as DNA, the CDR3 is TGTGCCAGTAAAACTAGCGGGAGGTTGCAAGAGACCCAGTACTTC.